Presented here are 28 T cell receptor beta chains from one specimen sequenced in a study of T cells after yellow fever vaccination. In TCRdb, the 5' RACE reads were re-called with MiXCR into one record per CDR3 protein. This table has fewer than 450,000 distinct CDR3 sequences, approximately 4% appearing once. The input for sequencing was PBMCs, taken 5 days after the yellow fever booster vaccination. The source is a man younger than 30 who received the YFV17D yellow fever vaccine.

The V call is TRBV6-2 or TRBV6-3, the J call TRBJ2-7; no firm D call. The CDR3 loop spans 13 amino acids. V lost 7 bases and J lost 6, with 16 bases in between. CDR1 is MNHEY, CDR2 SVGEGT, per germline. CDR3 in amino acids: CASKVALDSEQYV. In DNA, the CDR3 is TGTGCCAGCAAGGTTGCCCTCGATAGCGAGCAGTACGTC.

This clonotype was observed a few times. Here the CDR3 reads CSVAQGRPYNEQFF. Written as DNA, the CDR3 is TGCAGTGTTGCACAGGGGCGACCATACAATGAGCAGTTCTTC. The chain has TRBV20-1 and TRBJ2-1, with 7 nucleotides matching TRBD1. Looked up from germline, CDR1 is DFQATT and CDR2 is SNEGSKA (reference sequence). The CDR3 spans 14 residues. The V segment lost 7 bases and the J segment 4 bases; nucleotides outside the gene matches: 10.

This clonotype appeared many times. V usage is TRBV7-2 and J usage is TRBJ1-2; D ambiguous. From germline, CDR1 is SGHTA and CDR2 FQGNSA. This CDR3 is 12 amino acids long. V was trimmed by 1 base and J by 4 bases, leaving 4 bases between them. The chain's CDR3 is CASSLDTYGYTF. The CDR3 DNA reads TGTGCCAGCAGCTTAGACACCTATGGCTACACCTTC.

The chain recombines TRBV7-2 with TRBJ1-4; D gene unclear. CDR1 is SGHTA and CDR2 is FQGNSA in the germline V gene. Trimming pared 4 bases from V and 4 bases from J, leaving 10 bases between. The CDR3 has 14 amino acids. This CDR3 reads CASSSKVHNEKLFF. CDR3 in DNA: TGTGCCAGCAGCTCCAAGGTCCATAATGAAAAACTGTTTTTT. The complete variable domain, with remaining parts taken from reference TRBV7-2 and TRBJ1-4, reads GAGVSQSPSNKVTEKGKDVELRCDPISGHTALYWYRQSLGQGLEFLIYFQGNSAPDKSGLPSDRFSAERTGGSVSTLTIQRTQQEDSAVYLCASSSKVHNEKLFFGSGTQLSVL.

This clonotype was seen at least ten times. Here the CDR3 reads CASSSFRGRGRGDTQYF. For the CDR3, the DNA is TGTGCCAGCAGTTCGTTTCGGGGCAGGGGGCGGGGAGATACGCAGTATTTT. The chain has TRBV12-3 or TRBV12-4 and TRBJ2-3; 8 bases line up with TRBD1. The CDR3 has 17 amino acids. V shed 4 bases, J shed 5 bases, and the junction held 14 bases outside the gene matches.

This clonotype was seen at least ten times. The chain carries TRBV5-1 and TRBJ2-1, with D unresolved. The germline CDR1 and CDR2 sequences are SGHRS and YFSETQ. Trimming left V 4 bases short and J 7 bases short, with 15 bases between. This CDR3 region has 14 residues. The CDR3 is CASSPVRLMNEQFF. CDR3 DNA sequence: TGCGCCAGCAGCCCGGTTCGGCTTATGAATGAGCAGTTCTTC.

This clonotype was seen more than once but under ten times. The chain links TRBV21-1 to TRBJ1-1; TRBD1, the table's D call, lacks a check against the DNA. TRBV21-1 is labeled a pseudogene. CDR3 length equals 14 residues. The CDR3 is CASSMRRTGLEAFF. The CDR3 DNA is TGTGCCAGCAGCATGCGTCGGACAGGCCTTGAAGCTTTCTTT.

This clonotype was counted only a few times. CDR3 nucleotides: TGTGCCAGCAGCGTAGCCGCTGGAAACACCATATATTTT. This translates into CASSVAAGNTIYF. This chain uses TRBV9 with TRBJ1-3; D gene ambiguous. V was trimmed by 0 bases and J by 2 bases, leaving 3 bases between them. The CDR3 spans 13 residues. Germline values: CDR1 SGDLS, CDR2 YYNGEE.

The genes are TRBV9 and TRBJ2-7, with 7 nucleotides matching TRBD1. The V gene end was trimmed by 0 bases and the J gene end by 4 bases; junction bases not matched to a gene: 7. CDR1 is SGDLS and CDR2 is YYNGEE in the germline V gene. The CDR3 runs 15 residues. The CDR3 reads CASSVEPGGRYEQYF. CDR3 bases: TGTGCCAGCAGCGTAGAGCCAGGGGGAAGATACGAGCAGTACTTC. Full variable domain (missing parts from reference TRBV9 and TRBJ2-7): DSGVTQTPKHLITATGQRVTLRCSPRSGDLSVYWYQQSLDQGLQFLIQYYNGEERAKGNILERFSAQQFPDLHSELNLSSLELGDSALYFCASSVEPGGRYEQYFGPGTRLTVT.

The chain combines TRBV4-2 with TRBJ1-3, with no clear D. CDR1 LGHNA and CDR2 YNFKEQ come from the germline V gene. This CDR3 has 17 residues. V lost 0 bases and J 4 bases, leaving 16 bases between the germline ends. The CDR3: CASSQEPSGVLGNTIYF. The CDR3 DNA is TGTGCCAGCAGCCAAGAACCATCCGGGGTACTAGGAAACACCATATATTTT.

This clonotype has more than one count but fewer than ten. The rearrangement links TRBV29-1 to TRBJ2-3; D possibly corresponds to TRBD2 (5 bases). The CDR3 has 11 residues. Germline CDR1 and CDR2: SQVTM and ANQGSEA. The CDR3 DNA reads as TGCCTCGGGGTAATTGAAAATACGCAGTATTTT. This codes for CLGVIENTQYF.

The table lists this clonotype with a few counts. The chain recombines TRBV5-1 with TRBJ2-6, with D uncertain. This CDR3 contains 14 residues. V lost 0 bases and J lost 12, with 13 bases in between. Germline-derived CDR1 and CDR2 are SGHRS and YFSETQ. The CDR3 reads CASSLGHREAVLTF. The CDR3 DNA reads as TGCGCCAGCAGCTTGGGGCATAGGGAAGCCGTCCTGACTTTC. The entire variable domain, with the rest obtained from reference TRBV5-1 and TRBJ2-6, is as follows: KAGVTQTPRYLIKTRGQQVTLSCSPISGHRSVSWYQQTPGQGLQFLFEYFSETQRNKGNFPGRFSGRQFSNSRSEMNVSTLELGDSALYLCASSLGHREAVLTFGAGSRLTVL.

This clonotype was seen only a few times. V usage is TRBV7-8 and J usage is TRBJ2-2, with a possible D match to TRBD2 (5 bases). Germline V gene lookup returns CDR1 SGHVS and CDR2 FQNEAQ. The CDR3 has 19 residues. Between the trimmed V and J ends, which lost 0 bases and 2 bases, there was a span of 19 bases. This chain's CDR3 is CASSLALAGPLSNTGELFF. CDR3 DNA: TGTGCCAGCAGCTTAGCTCTAGCAGGCCCCCTCTCTAACACCGGGGAGCTGTTTTTT.

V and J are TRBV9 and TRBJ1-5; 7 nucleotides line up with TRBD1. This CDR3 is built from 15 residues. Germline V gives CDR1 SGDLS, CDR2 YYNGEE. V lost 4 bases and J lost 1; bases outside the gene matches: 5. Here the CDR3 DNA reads TGTGCCAGCAGCATGGGGACAGCCAGCAATCAGCCCCAGCATTTT. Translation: CASSMGTASNQPQHF.

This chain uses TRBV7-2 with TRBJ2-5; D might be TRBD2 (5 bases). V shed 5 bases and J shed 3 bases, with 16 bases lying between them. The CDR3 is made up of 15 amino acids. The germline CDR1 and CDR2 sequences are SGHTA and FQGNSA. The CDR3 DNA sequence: TGTGCCAGCAGCCCCAGCCGAGGGTACGAAGAGACCCAGTACTTC. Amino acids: CASSPSRGYEETQYF. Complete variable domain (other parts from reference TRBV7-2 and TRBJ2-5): GAGVSQSPSNKVTEKGKDVELRCDPISGHTALYWYRQSLGQGLEFLIYFQGNSAPDKSGLPSDRFSAERTGGSVSTLTIQRTQQEDSAVYLCASSPSRGYEETQYFGPGTRLLVL.

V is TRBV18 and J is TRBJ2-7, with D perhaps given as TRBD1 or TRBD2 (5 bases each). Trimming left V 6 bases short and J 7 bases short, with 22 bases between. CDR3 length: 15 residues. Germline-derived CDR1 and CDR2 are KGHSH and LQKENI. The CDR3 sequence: CASSSVGTPEGEQYV. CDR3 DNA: TGTGCCAGCTCCTCCGTCGGGACCCCAGAGGGAGAGCAGTACGTC.

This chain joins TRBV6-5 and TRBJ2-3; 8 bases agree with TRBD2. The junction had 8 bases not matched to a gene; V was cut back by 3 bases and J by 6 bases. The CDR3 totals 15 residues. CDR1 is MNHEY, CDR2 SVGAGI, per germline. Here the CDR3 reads CASSYFGLARDTQYF. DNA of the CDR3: TGTGCCAGCAGTTATTTTGGACTAGCTAGGGATACGCAGTATTTT.

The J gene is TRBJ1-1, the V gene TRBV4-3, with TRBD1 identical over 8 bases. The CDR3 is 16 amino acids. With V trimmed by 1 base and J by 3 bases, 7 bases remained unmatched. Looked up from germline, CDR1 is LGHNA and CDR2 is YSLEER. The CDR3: CASSQVIRGLDTEAFF. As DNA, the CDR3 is TGCGCCAGCAGCCAAGTCATCAGGGGGCTCGACACTGAAGCTTTCTTT.

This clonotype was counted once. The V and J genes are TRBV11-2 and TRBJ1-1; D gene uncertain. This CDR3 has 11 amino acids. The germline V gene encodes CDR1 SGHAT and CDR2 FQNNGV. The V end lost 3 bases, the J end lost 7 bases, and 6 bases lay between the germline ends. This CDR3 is CASSFAGEAFF. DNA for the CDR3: TGTGCCAGCAGCTTTGCTGGTGAAGCTTTCTTT.

The CDR3 here is CSAIRDTNSPLHF. In nucleotides, the CDR3 is TGCAGTGCTATCCGGGACACTAATTCACCCCTCCACTTT. This chain joins TRBV20-1 and TRBJ1-6; TRBD1 is a possible D gene (6 bases). There are 13 residues in the CDR3. Germline V gene sequence: CDR1 DFQATT, CDR2 SNEGSKA (reference sequence). Trimming cost V 4 bases and J 6 bases, with 10 bases left between them.

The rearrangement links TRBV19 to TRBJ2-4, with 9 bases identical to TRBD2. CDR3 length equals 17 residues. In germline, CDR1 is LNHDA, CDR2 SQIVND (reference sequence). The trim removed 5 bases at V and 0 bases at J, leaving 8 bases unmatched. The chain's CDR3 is CASSRTGTSLAKNIQYF. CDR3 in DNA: TGTGCCAGTAGTCGAACCGGGACTAGCTTAGCCAAAAACATTCAGTACTTC.

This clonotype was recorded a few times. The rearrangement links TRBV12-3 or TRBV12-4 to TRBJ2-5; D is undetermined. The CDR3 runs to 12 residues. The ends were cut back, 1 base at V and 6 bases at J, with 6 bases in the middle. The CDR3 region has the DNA TGTGCCAGCAGTTTAGAACCGAAGACCCAGTACTTC. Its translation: CASSLEPKTQYF.

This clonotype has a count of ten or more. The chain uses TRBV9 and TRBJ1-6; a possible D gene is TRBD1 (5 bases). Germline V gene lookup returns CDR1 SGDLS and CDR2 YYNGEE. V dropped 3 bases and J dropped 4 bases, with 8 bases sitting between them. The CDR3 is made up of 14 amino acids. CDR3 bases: TGTGCCAGCAGCGGGGACCGGTATAATTCACCCCTCCACTTT. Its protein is CASSGDRYNSPLHF.

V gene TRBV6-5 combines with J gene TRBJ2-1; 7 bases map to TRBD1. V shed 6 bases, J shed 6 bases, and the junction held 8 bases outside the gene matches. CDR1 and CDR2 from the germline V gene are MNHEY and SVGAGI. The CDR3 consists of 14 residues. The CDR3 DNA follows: TGTGCCAGCAGCCTACAGGGGCCGATCAATGAGCAGTTCTTC. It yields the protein CASSLQGPINEQFF.

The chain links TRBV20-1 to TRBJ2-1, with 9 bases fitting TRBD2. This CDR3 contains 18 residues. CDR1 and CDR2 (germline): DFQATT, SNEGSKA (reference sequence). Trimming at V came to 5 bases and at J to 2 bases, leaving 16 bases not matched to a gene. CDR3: CSALPRGGAMFPYNEQFF. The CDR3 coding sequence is TGCAGTGCTCTCCCCCGCGGGGGGGCAATGTTCCCCTACAATGAGCAGTTCTTC.

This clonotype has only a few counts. The CDR3 region is CASSSEIEGDSYEQYF. CDR3 DNA: TGTGCCAGCAGCTCAGAGATAGAGGGGGACTCCTACGAGCAGTACTTC. J is TRBJ2-7 and V is TRBV7-8; possible D gene TRBD1, 6 bases. The V gene's germline CDR1 is SGHVS and CDR2 FQNEAQ. Trimming took off 4 bases at V and 0 bases at J, with 16 bases between the two ends. The CDR3 totals 16 residues.

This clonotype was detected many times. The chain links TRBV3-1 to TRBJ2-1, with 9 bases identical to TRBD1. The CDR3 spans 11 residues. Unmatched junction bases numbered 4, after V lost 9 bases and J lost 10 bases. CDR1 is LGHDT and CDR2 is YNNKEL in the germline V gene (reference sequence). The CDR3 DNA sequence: TGTGCCAGTACAGGGGGCCGGGAGCAGTTCTTC. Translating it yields CASTGGREQFF.

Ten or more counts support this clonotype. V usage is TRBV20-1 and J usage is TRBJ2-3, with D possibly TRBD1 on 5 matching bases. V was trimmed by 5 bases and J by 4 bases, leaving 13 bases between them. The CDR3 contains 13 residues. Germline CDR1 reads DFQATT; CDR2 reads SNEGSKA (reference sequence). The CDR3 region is CSASNPGSDTQYF. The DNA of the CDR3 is TGCAGTGCTTCCAACCCAGGGTCAGATACGCAGTATTTT.